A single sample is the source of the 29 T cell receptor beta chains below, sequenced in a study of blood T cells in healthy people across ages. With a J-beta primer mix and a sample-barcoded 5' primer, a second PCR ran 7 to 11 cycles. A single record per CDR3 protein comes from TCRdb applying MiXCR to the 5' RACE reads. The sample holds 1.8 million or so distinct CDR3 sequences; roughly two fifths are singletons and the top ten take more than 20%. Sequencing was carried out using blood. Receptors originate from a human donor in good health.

The DNA for the CDR3 is TGCAGCGTTGAAGGGGCGAAGGGATTTCGGTATCAGCCCCAGCATTTT. Its protein product is CSVEGAKGFRYQPQHF. The J gene is TRBJ1-5, the V gene TRBV29-1; D is ambiguous. Germline V lookup: CDR1 SQVTM, CDR2 ANQGSEA. This CDR3 is 16 amino acids long. The V end lost 1 base, the J end lost 5 bases, and 18 bases lay between the germline ends.

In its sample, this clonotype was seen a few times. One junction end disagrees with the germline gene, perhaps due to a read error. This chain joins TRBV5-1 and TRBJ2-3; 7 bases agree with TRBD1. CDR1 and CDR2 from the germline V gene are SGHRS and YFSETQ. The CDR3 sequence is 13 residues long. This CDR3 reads CASSLMGTDPQYF. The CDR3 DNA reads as TGCGCCAGCAGCTTGATGGGGACAGATCCGCAGTATTTT.

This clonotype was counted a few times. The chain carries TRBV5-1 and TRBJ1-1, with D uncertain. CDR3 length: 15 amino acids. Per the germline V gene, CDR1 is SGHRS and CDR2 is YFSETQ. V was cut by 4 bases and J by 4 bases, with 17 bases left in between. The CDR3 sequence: CASSLAQGGFTEAFF. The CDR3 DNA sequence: TGCGCCAGCAGCCTCGCTCAAGGAGGGTTCACTGAAGCTTTCTTT.

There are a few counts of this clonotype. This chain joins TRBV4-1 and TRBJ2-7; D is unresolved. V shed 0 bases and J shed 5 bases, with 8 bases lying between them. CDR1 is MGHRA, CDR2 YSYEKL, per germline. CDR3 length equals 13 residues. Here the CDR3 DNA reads TGCGCCAGCAGCCAAGATGAGAGTAACGAGCAGTACTTC. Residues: CASSQDESNEQYF.

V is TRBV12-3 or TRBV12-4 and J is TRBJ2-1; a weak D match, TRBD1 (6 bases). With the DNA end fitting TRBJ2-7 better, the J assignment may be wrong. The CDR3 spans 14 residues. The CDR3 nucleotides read TGTGCCAGCAGTATACTATTAAGGGACAATGAGCAGTACTTC. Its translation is CASSILLRDNEQYF.

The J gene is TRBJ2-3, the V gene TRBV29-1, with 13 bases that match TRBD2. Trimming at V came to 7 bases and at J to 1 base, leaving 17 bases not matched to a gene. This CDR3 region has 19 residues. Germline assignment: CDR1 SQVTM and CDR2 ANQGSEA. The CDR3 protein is CSAARSRTSGGTGTDTQYF. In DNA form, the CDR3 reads TGCAGCGCCGCCCGGAGTCGGACTAGCGGGGGAACCGGCACAGATACGCAGTATTTT.

CDR3 bases: TGTGCCAGCAGCTTAGATGGGGGATTCGACGAGCAGTACTTC. As protein: CASSLDGGFDEQYF. The chain carries TRBV7-9 and TRBJ2-7, with D tentatively TRBD1 or TRBD2 (5 bases each). Trimming took 1 base from V and 5 from J, leaving 12 bases between them. CDR3 length: 14 residues. CDR1 and CDR2 from the germline V gene are SEHNR and FQNEAQ (reference sequence). The full variable domain, with the rest looked up from reference TRBV7-9 and TRBJ2-7, is DTGVSQNPRHKITKRGQNVTFRCDPISEHNRLYWYRQTLGQGPEFLTYFQNEAQLEKSRLLSDRFSAERPKGSFSTLEIQRTEQGDSAMYLCASSLDGGFDEQYFGPGTRLTVT.

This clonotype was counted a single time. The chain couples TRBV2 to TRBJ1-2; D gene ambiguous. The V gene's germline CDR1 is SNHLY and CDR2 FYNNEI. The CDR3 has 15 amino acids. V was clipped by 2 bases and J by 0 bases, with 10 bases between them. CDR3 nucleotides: TGTGCCAGCAGTGAACCGACGGCTCCTAACTATGGCTACACCTTC. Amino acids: CASSEPTAPNYGYTF.

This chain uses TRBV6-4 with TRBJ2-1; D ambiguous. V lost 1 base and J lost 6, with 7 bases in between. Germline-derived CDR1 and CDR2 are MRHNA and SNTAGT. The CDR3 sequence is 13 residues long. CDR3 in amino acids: CASSDFFGNEQFF. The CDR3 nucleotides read TGTGCCAGCAGTGACTTCTTTGGCAATGAGCAGTTCTTC.

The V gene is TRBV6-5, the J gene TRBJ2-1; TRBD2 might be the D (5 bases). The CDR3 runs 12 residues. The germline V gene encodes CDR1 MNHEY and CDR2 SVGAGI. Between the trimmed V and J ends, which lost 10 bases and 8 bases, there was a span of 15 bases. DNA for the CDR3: TGTGCCATTTCCCGTGAGAGGGATGAGCAGTTCTTC. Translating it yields CAISRERDEQFF.

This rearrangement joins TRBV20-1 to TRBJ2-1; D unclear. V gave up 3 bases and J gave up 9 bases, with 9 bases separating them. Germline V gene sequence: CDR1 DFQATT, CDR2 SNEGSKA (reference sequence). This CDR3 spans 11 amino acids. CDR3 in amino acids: CSARGFGEQFF. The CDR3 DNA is TGCAGTGCTAGGGGGTTTGGTGAGCAGTTCTTC.

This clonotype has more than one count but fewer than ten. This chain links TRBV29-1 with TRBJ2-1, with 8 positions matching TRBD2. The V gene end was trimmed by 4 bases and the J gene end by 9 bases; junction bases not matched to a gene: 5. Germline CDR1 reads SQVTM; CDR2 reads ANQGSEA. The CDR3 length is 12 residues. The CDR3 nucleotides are TGCAGCGTTGGACTAGCGTCGCGTGAGCAGTTCTTC. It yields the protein CSVGLASREQFF.

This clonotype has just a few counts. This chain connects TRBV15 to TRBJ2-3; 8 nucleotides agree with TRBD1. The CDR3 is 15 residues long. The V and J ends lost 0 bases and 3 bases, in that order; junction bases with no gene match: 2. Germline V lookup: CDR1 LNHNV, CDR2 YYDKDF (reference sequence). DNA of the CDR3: TGTGCCACCAGCAGAGAACACAGGGGGACAGATACGCAGTATTTT. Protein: CATSREHRGTDTQYF.

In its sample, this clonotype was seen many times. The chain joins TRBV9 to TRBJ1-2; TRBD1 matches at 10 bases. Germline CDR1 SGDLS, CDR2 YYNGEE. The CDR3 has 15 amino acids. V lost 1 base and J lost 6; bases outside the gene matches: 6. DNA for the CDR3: TGTGCCAGCAGCGTATCCGGGACAGGGGCCCATGGCTACACCTTC. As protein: CASSVSGTGAHGYTF. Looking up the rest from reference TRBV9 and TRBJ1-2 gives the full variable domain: DSGVTQTPKHLITATGQRVTLRCSPRSGDLSVYWYQQSLDQGLQFLIQYYNGEERAKGNILERFSAQQFPDLHSELNLSSLELGDSALYFCASSVSGTGAHGYTFGSGTRLTVV.

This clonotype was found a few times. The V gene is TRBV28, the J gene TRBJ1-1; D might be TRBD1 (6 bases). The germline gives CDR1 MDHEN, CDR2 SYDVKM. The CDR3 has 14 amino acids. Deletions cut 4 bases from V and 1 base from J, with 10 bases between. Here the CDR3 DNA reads TGTGCCAGCAGTTACAGGGTTGGGAACACTGAAGCTTTCTTT. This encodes CASSYRVGNTEAFF.

In nucleotides, the CDR3 is TGTGCCAGCAGTTCCGGGGGGGCACGTGGCTACACCTTC. This translates into CASSSGGARGYTF. The chain is built from TRBV28 and TRBJ1-2, with D tentatively TRBD1 (6 bases). V gave up 4 bases and J gave up 7 bases, with 13 bases separating them. This CDR3 region has 13 residues. CDR1 is MDHEN, CDR2 SYDVKM, per germline.

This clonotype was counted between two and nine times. CDR3 loop: CATSQGPGAYEQFF. The DNA for the CDR3 is TGTGCCACCAGTCAGGGGCCTGGGGCCTATGAGCAGTTCTTC. The chain uses TRBV24-1 and TRBJ2-1, with D perhaps TRBD1 (6 bases). CDR1 is KGHDR and CDR2 is SFDVKD in the germline V gene. This CDR3 region has 14 residues. The V end was cut by 6 bases, the J end by 8 bases, with 16 bases between.

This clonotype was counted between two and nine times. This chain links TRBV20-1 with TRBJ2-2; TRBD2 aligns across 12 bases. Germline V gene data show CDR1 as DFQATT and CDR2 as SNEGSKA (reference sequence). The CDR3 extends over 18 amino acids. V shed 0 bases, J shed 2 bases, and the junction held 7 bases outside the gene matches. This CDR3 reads CSARDWGTSGQNTGELFF. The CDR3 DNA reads TGCAGTGCTAGAGATTGGGGGACTAGCGGGCAAAACACCGGGGAGCTGTTTTTT.

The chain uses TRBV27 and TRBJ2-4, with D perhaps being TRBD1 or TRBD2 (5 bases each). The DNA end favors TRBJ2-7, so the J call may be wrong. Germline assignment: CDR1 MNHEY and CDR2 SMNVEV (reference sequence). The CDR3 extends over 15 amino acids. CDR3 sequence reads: CASSPGTPNPHEQYF. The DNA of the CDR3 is TGTGCCAGCAGTCCCGGGACGCCAAATCCCCACGAGCAGTACTTC.

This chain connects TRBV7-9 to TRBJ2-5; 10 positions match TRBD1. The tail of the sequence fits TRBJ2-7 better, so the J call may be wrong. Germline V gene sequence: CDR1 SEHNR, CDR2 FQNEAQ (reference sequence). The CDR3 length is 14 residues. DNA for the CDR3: TGTGCCAGCAGCCACCGGGACAGGGGTAACGAGCAGTACTTC. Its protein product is CASSHRDRGNEQYF.

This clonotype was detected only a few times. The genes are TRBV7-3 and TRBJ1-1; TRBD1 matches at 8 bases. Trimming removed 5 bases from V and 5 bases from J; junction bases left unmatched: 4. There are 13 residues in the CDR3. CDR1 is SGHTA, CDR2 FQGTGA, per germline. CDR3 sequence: CASSTDRGTEAFF. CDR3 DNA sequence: TGTGCCAGCAGCACTGACAGGGGAACTGAAGCTTTCTTT.

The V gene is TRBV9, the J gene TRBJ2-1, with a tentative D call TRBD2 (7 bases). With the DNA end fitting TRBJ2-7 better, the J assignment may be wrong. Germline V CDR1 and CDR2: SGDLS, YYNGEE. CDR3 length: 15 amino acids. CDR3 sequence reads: CASSASAGAMGEQYF. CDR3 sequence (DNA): TGTGCCAGCAGCGCCTCGGCGGGGGCCATGGGAGAGCAGTACTTC.

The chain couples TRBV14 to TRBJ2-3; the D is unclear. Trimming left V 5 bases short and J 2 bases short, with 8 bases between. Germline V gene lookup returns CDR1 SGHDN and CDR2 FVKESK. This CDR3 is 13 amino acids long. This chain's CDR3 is CASSNLVTDTQYF. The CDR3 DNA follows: TGTGCCAGCAGCAACCTAGTCACAGATACGCAGTATTTT. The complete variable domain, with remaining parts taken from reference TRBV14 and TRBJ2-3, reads EAGVTQFPSHSVIEKGQTVTLRCDPISGHDNLYWYRRVMGKEIKFLLHFVKESKQDESGMPNNRFLAERTGGTYSTLKVQPAELEDSGVYFCASSNLVTDTQYFGPGTRLTVL.

The DNA for the CDR3 is TGTGCCAGCAGCTTAAGTAGGCTAGCGGGGAGCACAGATACGCAGTATTTT. Protein: CASSLSRLAGSTDTQYF. The chain recombines TRBV7-2 with TRBJ2-3; 9 nucleotides align to TRBD2. The V and J ends lost 2 bases and 0 bases, in that order; junction bases with no gene match: 6. The germline V gene encodes CDR1 SGHTA and CDR2 FQGNSA. The CDR3 has 17 residues.

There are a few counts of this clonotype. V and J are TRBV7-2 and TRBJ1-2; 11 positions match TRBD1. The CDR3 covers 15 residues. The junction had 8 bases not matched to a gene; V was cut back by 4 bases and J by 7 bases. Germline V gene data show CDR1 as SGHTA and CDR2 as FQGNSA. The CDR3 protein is CASSSTWTGGFGYTF. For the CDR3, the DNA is TGTGCCAGCAGCTCAACTTGGACAGGGGGCTTTGGCTACACCTTC.

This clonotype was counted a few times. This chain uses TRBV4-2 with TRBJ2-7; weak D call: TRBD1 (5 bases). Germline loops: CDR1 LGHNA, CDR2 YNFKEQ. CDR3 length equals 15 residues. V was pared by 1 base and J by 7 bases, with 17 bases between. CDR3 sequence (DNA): TGTGCCAGCAGCCAAGCAGACAGAGTTGGTGGAGAGCAGTACTTC. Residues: CASSQADRVGGEQYF.

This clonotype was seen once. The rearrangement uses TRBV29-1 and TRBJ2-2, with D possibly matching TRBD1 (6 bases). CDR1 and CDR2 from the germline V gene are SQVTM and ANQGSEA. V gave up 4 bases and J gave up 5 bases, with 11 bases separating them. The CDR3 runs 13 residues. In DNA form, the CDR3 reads TGCAGCGTTGGCAGGGGTGGGACCGGGGAGCTGTTTTTT. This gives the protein CSVGRGGTGELFF.

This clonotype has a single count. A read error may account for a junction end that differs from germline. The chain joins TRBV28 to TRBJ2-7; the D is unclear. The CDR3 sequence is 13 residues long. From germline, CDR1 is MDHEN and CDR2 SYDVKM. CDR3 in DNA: TGTGCCAGCAATTTAAACCCCCTCAACGAGCAGTACTTC. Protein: CASNLNPLNEQYF.

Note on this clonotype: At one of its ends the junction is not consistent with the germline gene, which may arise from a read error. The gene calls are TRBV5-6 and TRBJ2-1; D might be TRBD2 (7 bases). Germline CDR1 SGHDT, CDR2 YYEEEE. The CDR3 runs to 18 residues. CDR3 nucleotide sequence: TGTGCCAGCAGTTTGGGGGGGGCGGAACTGAGCTCCTACAATGAGCAGTTCTTC. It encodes CASSLGGAELSSYNEQFF. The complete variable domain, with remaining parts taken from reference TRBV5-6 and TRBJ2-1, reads DAGVTQSPTHLIKTRGQQVTLRCSPKSGHDTVSWYQQALGQGPQFIFQYYEEEERQRGNFPDRFSGHQFPNYSSELNVNALLLGDSALYLCASSLGGAELSSYNEQFFGPGTRLTVL.